The 11 T cell receptor beta chains below were found in one sample sequenced in a study of blood T cell repertoires in COVID-19. Using immunoSEQ multiplex PCR, the repertoire was profiled, and TCRdb retains in-frame clones only, with some absent. The repertoire has some 450,000 clones, around 90% of them found once; the top ten carry around 0.92%. Sequencing was done on a sample of peripheral blood. The receptors originated from a man between 18 and 35 years old with COVID-19, enrolled during active disease.

The chain joins TRBV9 to TRBJ2-2; D remains ambiguous. Germline V CDR1 and CDR2: SGDLS, YYNGEE. Trimming pared 0 bases from V and 4 bases from J, leaving 7 bases between. The CDR3 length is 14 residues. The CDR3 coding sequence is TGTGCCAGCAGCGTAGAGCATGGCACCGGGGAGCTGTTTTTT. It translates to CASSVEHGTGELFF.

The V call is TRBV4-1, the J call TRBJ1-1, with D perhaps matching TRBD1 (6 bases). Germline V gives CDR1 MGHRA, CDR2 YSYEKL. The CDR3 is 15 amino acids. The ends were cut back, 0 bases at V and 4 bases at J, with 12 bases in the middle. The CDR3 DNA sequence: TGCGCCAGCAGCCAAGACCAGGGGATCCTCACTGAAGCTTTCTTT. Translation gives CASSQDQGILTEAFF.

The genes are TRBV29-1 and TRBJ2-1; 8 bases align to TRBD1. Germline loops: CDR1 SQVTM, CDR2 ANQGSEA. V lost 6 bases and J lost 9; bases outside the gene matches: 13. The CDR3 contains 14 residues. CDR3 sequence reads: CSVSSETGEVEQFF. CDR3 nucleotides: TGCAGCGTATCTTCTGAGACAGGGGAAGTTGAGCAGTTCTTC.

The chain has TRBV5-4 and TRBJ2-5, with a possible D match to TRBD2 (6 bases). The CDR3 length is 15 residues. The ends were cut back, 0 bases at V and 0 bases at J, with 9 bases in the middle. Germline values: CDR1 SGHNT, CDR2 YYREEE (reference sequence). CDR3 in DNA: TGTGCCAGCAGCTTGGCCGGGGGACACCAAGAGACCCAGTACTTC. This encodes CASSLAGGHQETQYF. Together with reference TRBV5-4 and TRBJ2-5, the CDR3 gives the full variable domain: ETGVTQSPTHLIKTRGQQVTLRCSSQSGHNTVSWYQQALGQGPQFIFQYYREEENGRGNFPPRFSGLQFPNYSSELNVNALELDDSALYLCASSLAGGHQETQYFGPGTRLLVL.

V and J are TRBV4-1 and TRBJ2-7; TRBD1 might be the D (6 bases). With 6 bases removed from V and 3 bases from J, the gap between germline ends came to 9 bases. There are 12 residues in the CDR3. The germline CDR1 and CDR2 sequences are MGHRA and YSYEKL. The CDR3 loop is CASSQGNYEQYF. As DNA, the CDR3 is TGCGCCAGCAGTCAGGGGAACTACGAGCAGTACTTC.

This clone was found once. This chain joins TRBV18 and TRBJ2-7; 7 nucleotides align to TRBD1. J was trimmed by 2 bases and V by 4 bases; bases with no gene match: 8. This CDR3 spans 15 amino acids. The germline V gene has CDR1 KGHSH and CDR2 LQKENI. CDR3 region: CASSLHGTATYEQYF. The CDR3 nucleotides read TGTGCCAGCTCACTCCACGGGACAGCGACCTACGAGCAGTACTTC.

The chain links TRBV3-1 (or the pseudogene TRBV3-2) to TRBJ1-6; D is ambiguous. V gave up 0 bases and J gave up 5 bases, with 14 bases separating them. The CDR3 contains 17 residues. Germline V gene sequence: CDR1 LGHDT, CDR2 YNNKEL (reference sequence). The CDR3 here is CASSQDPGSMDNSPLHF. CDR3 nucleotides: TGTGCCAGCAGCCAAGATCCGGGGTCTATGGATAATTCACCCCTCCACTTT.

This chain links TRBV19 with TRBJ2-2; D uncertain. CDR3 length equals 15 residues. Germline CDR1 is LNHDA and CDR2 is SQIVND (reference sequence). Trimming cost V 4 bases and J 4 bases, with 13 bases left between them. The CDR3 sequence is CASSRQEAITGELFF. The CDR3 bases are TGTGCCAGTAGTAGGCAGGAAGCTATCACCGGGGAGCTGTTTTTT.

The chain couples TRBV5-6 to TRBJ2-4, with D uncertain. Germline V gene lookup returns CDR1 SGHDT and CDR2 YYEEEE. Trimming took 4 bases from V and 0 from J, leaving 11 bases between them. CDR3 length: 15 residues. The CDR3 coding sequence is TGTGCCAGCAGCCTTGACACCCGAGCCAAAAACATTCAGTACTTC. It specifies CASSLDTRAKNIQYF.

The gene calls are TRBV19 and TRBJ2-1, with D uncertain. CDR1 is LNHDA and CDR2 is SQIVND in the germline V gene (reference sequence). This CDR3 comprises 13 residues. The V gene lost 0 bases and the J gene lost 6 bases, with 6 bases spanning the gap. The CDR3 loop reads CASSIDQFNEQFF. CDR3 nucleotides: TGTGCCAGTAGTATAGATCAGTTCAATGAGCAGTTCTTC.

This chain uses TRBV7-9 with TRBJ2-1, with TRBD1 matching 8 bases. Germline values: CDR1 SEHNR, CDR2 FQNEAQ (reference sequence). V shed 5 bases, J shed 9 bases, and the junction held 12 bases outside the gene matches. This CDR3 contains 15 residues. Written as DNA, the CDR3 is TGTGCCAGCAGCAGGACAGGGAGAGATACTCCTGAGCAGTTCTTC. Its translation is CASSRTGRDTPEQFF.